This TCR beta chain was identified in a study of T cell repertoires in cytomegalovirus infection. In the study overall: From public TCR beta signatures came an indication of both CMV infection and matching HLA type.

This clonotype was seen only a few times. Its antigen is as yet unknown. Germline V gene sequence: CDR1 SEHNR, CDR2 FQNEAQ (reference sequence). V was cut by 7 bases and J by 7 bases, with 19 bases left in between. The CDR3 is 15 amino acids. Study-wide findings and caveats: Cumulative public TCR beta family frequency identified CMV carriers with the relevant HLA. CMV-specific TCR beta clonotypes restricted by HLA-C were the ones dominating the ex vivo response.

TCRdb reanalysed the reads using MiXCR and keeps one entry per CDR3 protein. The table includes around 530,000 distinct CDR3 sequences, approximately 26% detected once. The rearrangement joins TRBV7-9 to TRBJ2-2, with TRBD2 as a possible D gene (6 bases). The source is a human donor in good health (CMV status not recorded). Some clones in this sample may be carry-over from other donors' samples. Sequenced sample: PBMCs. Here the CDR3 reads CASTGGALGLGELFF. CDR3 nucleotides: TGTGCCAGCACCGGGGGAGCTTTGGGCCTCGGGGAGCTGTTTTTT.